These 4 T cell receptor beta chains were sequenced from one sample in a study of CD8 T cells in Susac syndrome. Reverse transcription of 0.5 to 1 ug RNA was performed with random hexamers. TCRdb called the immunoSEQ multiplex PCR reads again in MiXCR, with one record for every CDR3 protein. This table has approximately 25,000 distinct CDR3 sequences, around 93% appearing once. Sequencing was performed on CD8+ T cells from PBMCs. These receptors were collected from a human donor with Susac syndrome.

The chain recombines TRBV5-1 with TRBJ2-1, with 8 bases fitting TRBD2. This CDR3 spans 12 amino acids. V was pared by 0 bases and J by 12 bases, with 2 bases of the junction left unmatched. Germline loops: CDR1 SGHRS, CDR2 YFSETQ. The CDR3 is CASSLGSGGQFF. CDR3 nucleotide sequence: TGCGCCAGCAGCTTGGGGAGCGGGGGGCAGTTCTTC.

V is TRBV28 and J is TRBJ2-7; D is undetermined. V lost 1 base and J lost 4, with 5 bases in between. The CDR3 sequence is 12 residues long. CDR1 and CDR2 from the germline V gene are MDHEN and SYDVKM. The DNA of the CDR3 is TGTGCCAGCAGTTTATTCCCATACGAGCAGTACTTC. It is translated as CASSLFPYEQYF.

The genes are TRBV20-1 and TRBJ1-5, with 9 bases lining up with TRBD1. The CDR3 covers 17 residues. The J segment lost 0 bases and the V segment lost 6 bases, leaving 12 bases of the junction unmatched. The germline V gene encodes CDR1 DFQATT and CDR2 SNEGSKA (reference sequence). In DNA form, the CDR3 reads TGCAGTGCCCCCCTGGGGACAGGGCATTATAGCAATCAGCCCCAGCATTTT. This gives the protein CSAPLGTGHYSNQPQHF.

The chain joins TRBV28 to TRBJ2-5; D call uncertain. V was cut by 2 bases and J by 6 bases, with 10 bases left in between. The germline V gene has CDR1 MDHEN and CDR2 SYDVKM. This CDR3 spans 13 amino acids. DNA for the CDR3: TGTGCCAGCAGTTTACTCCTTGCGAAGACCCAGTACTTC. This gives the protein CASSLLLAKTQYF. Full variable domain (outside the CDR3, taken from reference TRBV28 and TRBJ2-5): DVKVTQSSRYLVKRTGEKVFLECVQDMDHENMFWYRQDPGLGLRLIYFSYDVKMKEKGDIPEGYSVSREKKERFSLILESASTNQTSMYLCASSLLLAKTQYFGPGTRLLVL.